The clone carrying this T cell receptor beta chain occurred a few times. The data originate from a study of identical twins. TCRdb recomputed calls from the 5' RACE reads with MiXCR, one row per CDR3 protein. The sample has about 720,000 distinct CDR3 sequences; 8.5% to 9% are singletons. The CDR3 consists of 13 residues. CDR1 is SQVTM and CDR2 is ANQGSEA in the germline V gene. Trimming shortened V by 7 bases and J by 3 bases, and 16 bases separated the two germline ends. In addition, the sample was reused for a study of yellow fever vaccine responses in identical twins.

The material sequenced was PBMCs. The genes are TRBV29-1 and TRBJ2-7; D is unresolved. The TCR comes from a young woman in good health. CDR3 sequence (DNA): TGCAGCGCCAAAACCCACGGGTTCTACGAGCAGTACTTC. It translates to CSAKTHGFYEQYF.